The 28 T cell receptor beta chains below were found in one sample sequenced in a study of TIL therapy for anti-PD-1-resistant metastatic lung cancer. This was the immunoSEQ v3 assay. The data were produced by immunoSEQ multiplex PCR, yet TCRdb's version contains in-frame clones alone and is incomplete. The sample shows under 60,000 clones, approximately 83% of them seen only once. Time point described: pre-treatment sample, taken before nivolumab and TIL therapy. The sequenced sample was blood, obtained at baseline. The receptors derive from a person between 25 and 79 years old with non-small cell lung cancer.

The gene calls are TRBV19 and TRBJ2-1; D perhaps matches TRBD2 (6 bases). From germline, CDR1 is LNHDA and CDR2 SQIVND (reference sequence). The CDR3 covers 15 residues. V lost 1 base and J 7 bases, leaving 14 bases between the germline ends. CDR3 nucleotide sequence: TGTGCCAGTAGTATAGGTAGGGACTCTTCAAATGAGCAGTTCTTC. Its translation is CASSIGRDSSNEQFF.

CDR3 loop: CASSLGGAANTGELFF. The CDR3 DNA is TGTGCCAGCAGCTTGGGCGGGGCCGCGAACACCGGGGAGCTGTTTTTT. J is TRBJ2-2 and V is TRBV7-2, with D possibly being TRBD2 (6 bases). The CDR3 sequence is 16 residues long. The germline V gene encodes CDR1 SGHTA and CDR2 FQGNSA. V was cut by 3 bases and J by 0 bases, with 11 bases left in between. Together with reference TRBV7-2 and TRBJ2-2, the CDR3 gives the full variable domain: GAGVSQSPSNKVTEKGKDVELRCDPISGHTALYWYRQSLGQGLEFLIYFQGNSAPDKSGLPSDRFSAERTGGSVSTLTIQRTQQEDSAVYLCASSLGGAANTGELFFGEGSRLTVL.

The rearrangement joins TRBV2 to TRBJ2-2; TRBD2 might be the D (7 bases). CDR3 length: 13 residues. CDR1 is SNHLY and CDR2 is FYNNEI in the germline V gene. V was pared by 8 bases and J by 3 bases, with 10 bases between. CDR3 nucleotides: TGTGCCAGCCGGGGGGCGGACACCGGGGAGCTGTTTTTT. Protein sequence: CASRGADTGELFF.

This chain joins TRBV24-1 and TRBJ2-7; TRBD2 matches at 8 bases. V lost 3 bases to trimming and J lost 6 bases; unmatched junction nucleotides: 9. The CDR3 spans 15 residues. The germline gives CDR1 KGHDR, CDR2 SFDVKD. CDR3 protein: CATSDPAGDRSEQYF. CDR3 bases: TGTGCCACCAGTGATCCAGCGGGAGATCGGTCCGAGCAGTACTTC.

The chain combines TRBV4-1 with TRBJ1-2; TRBD1 aligns across 11 bases. The V segment lost 0 bases and the J segment 2 bases; nucleotides outside the gene matches: 5. CDR1 MGHRA and CDR2 YSYEKL come from the germline V gene. The CDR3 is 17 amino acids. As DNA, the CDR3 is TGCGCCAGCAGCCAAGATATGGGGGACAGGGGGAACTATGGCTACACCTTC. Protein sequence: CASSQDMGDRGNYGYTF.

The rearrangement links TRBV10-3 to TRBJ2-5, with 8 nucleotides matching TRBD2. The CDR3 loop spans 16 amino acids. Trimming removed 0 bases from V and 1 base from J; junction bases left unmatched: 4. Germline V gene data show CDR1 as ENHRY and CDR2 as SYGVKD. In DNA form, the CDR3 reads TGTGCCATCAGTGAGTCGCGAGCGGGGGTCCAAGAGACCCAGTACTTC. It yields the protein CAISESRAGVQETQYF.

This clone came up once. The chain is built from TRBV5-1 and TRBJ2-6; D assignment may be TRBD1 or TRBD2 (5 bases each). The V gene lost 4 bases and the J gene lost 1 base, with 6 bases spanning the gap. CDR1 is SGHRS, CDR2 YFSETQ, per germline. This CDR3 contains 14 residues. CDR3 residues: CASSGGSGANVLTF. In nucleotides, the CDR3 is TGCGCCAGCAGCGGGGGATCTGGGGCCAACGTCCTGACTTTC.

The V call is TRBV5-6, the J call TRBJ2-7; D call uncertain. V lost 1 base to trimming and J lost 5 bases, with 10 bases between them. CDR3 length equals 13 residues. CDR1 and CDR2 from the germline V gene are SGHDT and YYEEEE. CDR3 region: CASSLISSHEQYF. CDR3 in DNA: TGTGCCAGCAGCTTGATATCCAGTCACGAGCAGTACTTC.

This clone was detected only a few times. This chain connects TRBV11-2 to TRBJ2-1; 14 nucleotides align to TRBD2. The V and J ends lost 5 bases and 10 bases, in that order; junction bases with no gene match: 7. The CDR3 has 15 residues. Per germline, CDR1 SGHAT and CDR2 FQNNGV. CDR3 nucleotides: TGTGCCAGCAGCGCAACACGGACTAGCGGGGGGGAGCAGTTCTTC. Translation gives CASSATRTSGGEQFF. Full variable domain (remainder filled in from reference TRBV11-2 and TRBJ2-1): EAGVAQSPRYKIIEKRQSVAFWCNPISGHATLYWYQQILGQGPKLLIQFQNNGVVDDSQLPKDRFSAERLKGVDSTLKIQPAKLEDSAVYLCASSATRTSGGEQFFGPGTRLTVL.

This clone is a singleton in its sample. The gene calls are TRBV7-3 and TRBJ2-3; D gene unclear. Germline-derived CDR1 and CDR2 are SGHTA and FQGTGA. The CDR3 has 13 residues. The V end lost 1 base, the J end lost 5 bases, and 7 bases lay between the germline ends. The chain's CDR3 is CASSLNSGDTQYF. The CDR3 region has the DNA TGTGCCAGCAGCTTAAATTCAGGAGATACGCAGTATTTT.

The rearrangement joins TRBV5-1 to TRBJ2-7, with TRBD2 identical over 11 bases. This CDR3 has 16 residues. The J segment lost 2 bases and the V segment lost 0 bases, leaving 4 bases of the junction unmatched. The germline V gene encodes CDR1 SGHRS and CDR2 YFSETQ. CDR3 DNA: TGCGCCAGCAGCTTGGGACCGGGACTAGCGGCCTACGAGCAGTACTTC. Translating it yields CASSLGPGLAAYEQYF. Using reference TRBV5-1 and TRBJ2-7 for the parts outside the CDR3, the full variable domain is KAGVTQTPRYLIKTRGQQVTLSCSPISGHRSVSWYQQTPGQGLQFLFEYFSETQRNKGNFPGRFSGRQFSNSRSEMNVSTLELGDSALYLCASSLGPGLAAYEQYFGPGTRLTVT.

The chain has TRBV24-1 and TRBJ1-3, with 9 positions matching TRBD1. The CDR3 is 17 amino acids. The J segment lost 4 bases and the V segment lost 3 bases, leaving 9 bases of the junction unmatched. Looked up from germline, CDR1 is KGHDR and CDR2 is SFDVKD. CDR3 sequence: CATSDTTTGGMGNTIYF. In nucleotides, the CDR3 is TGTGCCACCAGTGATACCACCACAGGGGGCATGGGAAACACCATATATTTT.

V usage is TRBV3-1 (or the pseudogene TRBV3-2) and J usage is TRBJ2-1, with D possibly called TRBD1 or TRBD2 (6 bases each). Germline V gene sequence: CDR1 LGHDT, CDR2 YNNKEL (reference sequence). V was pared by 3 bases and J by 6 bases, with 12 bases between. The CDR3 is 14 amino acids. The CDR3 protein is CASSQIGGSNEQFF. CDR3 bases: TGTGCCAGCAGCCAGATCGGGGGCAGCAATGAGCAGTTCTTC.

The CDR3: CAWAEGAVGNTIYF. The CDR3 DNA follows: TGTGCCTGGGCGGAGGGGGCGGTTGGAAACACCATATATTTT. The gene calls are TRBV30 and TRBJ1-3; 7 positions agree with TRBD1. The trim removed 5 bases at V and 3 bases at J, leaving 7 bases unmatched. The germline V gene encodes CDR1 GTSNPN and CDR2 SVGIG (reference sequence). CDR3 length: 14 amino acids.

This chain connects TRBV5-1 to TRBJ2-1; a possible D gene is TRBD2 (6 bases). From germline, CDR1 is SGHRS and CDR2 YFSETQ. The CDR3 runs 13 residues. Trimming left V 5 bases short and J 5 bases short, with 11 bases between. CDR3 nucleotide sequence: TGCGCCAGCAGTGGAGGGCCCCACAATGAGCAGTTCTTC. Translation: CASSGGPHNEQFF.

The chain combines TRBV6-5 with TRBJ2-5; a weak D match, TRBD1 (5 bases). Germline V gene sequence: CDR1 MNHEY, CDR2 SVGAGI. Trimming shortened V by 6 bases and J by 1 base, and 9 bases separated the two germline ends. CDR3 length equals 13 residues. The CDR3 here is CASRRQTQETQYF. For the CDR3, the DNA is TGTGCCAGCAGGAGACAGACCCAAGAGACCCAGTACTTC.

The chain uses TRBV6-4 and TRBJ2-3; 8 bases match TRBD1. Germline trimming cut 3 bases from V and 4 bases from J; bases unmatched to any gene: 6. Germline V gene data show CDR1 as MRHNA and CDR2 as SNTAGT. This CDR3 comprises 15 residues. CDR3 loop: CASSEQTGAADTQYF. The DNA of the CDR3 is TGTGCCAGCAGTGAGCAGACAGGGGCCGCAGATACGCAGTATTTT.

The rearrangement joins TRBV10-3 to TRBJ2-4, with D unresolved. This CDR3 has 14 residues. Between the trimmed V and J ends, which lost 0 bases and 6 bases, there was a span of 9 bases. In germline, CDR1 is ENHRY, CDR2 SYGVKD. This CDR3 is CAISESVGSNIQYF. The DNA of the CDR3 is TGTGCCATCAGTGAGTCGGTGGGGTCAAACATTCAGTACTTC.

This chain uses TRBV5-1 with TRBJ1-1, with unresolved D. Per the germline V gene, CDR1 is SGHRS and CDR2 is YFSETQ. V lost 0 bases, J lost 11 bases, and 14 bases lay in between. This CDR3 spans 13 amino acids. The DNA for the CDR3 is TGCGCCAGCAGCTTGGGTAGATTCGACGTGGCTTTCTTT. It is translated as CASSLGRFDVAFF.

The rearrangement joins TRBV7-9 to TRBJ2-7; perhaps D is TRBD1 or TRBD2 (5 bases each). Per germline, CDR1 SEHNR and CDR2 FQNEAQ (reference sequence). The CDR3 is 15 amino acids. The ends were cut back, 0 bases at V and 2 bases at J, with 11 bases in the middle. The DNA of the CDR3 is TGTGCCAGCAGCTTAGCATCGGGACGGACCTACGAGCAGTACTTC. Residues: CASSLASGRTYEQYF.

This chain connects TRBV9 to TRBJ1-1; 7 nucleotides agree with TRBD1. The CDR3 sequence is 13 residues long. Germline loops: CDR1 SGDLS, CDR2 YYNGEE. V lost 4 bases and J lost 10; bases outside the gene matches: 10. This CDR3 is CASSQGGAGGAFF. For the CDR3, the DNA is TGTGCCAGCAGCCAAGGGGGCGCGGGCGGAGCTTTCTTT.

This clone has only a few counts. The CDR3 loop reads CASSLRSYGYTF. The CDR3 nucleotides are TGTGCCAGCAGTTTAAGGAGCTATGGCTACACCTTC. V is TRBV12-3 or TRBV12-4 and J is TRBJ1-2, with unresolved D. The CDR3 is 12 amino acids. Trimming took off 2 bases at V and 4 bases at J, with 5 bases between the two ends.

The chain combines TRBV7-9 with TRBJ2-3, with 7 bases lining up with TRBD2. V trimming: 2 bases; J trimming: 9 bases; junction bases outside the gene matches: 8. The CDR3 is made up of 14 amino acids. Germline V gives CDR1 SEHNR, CDR2 FQNEAQ (reference sequence). The CDR3 nucleotides are TGTGCCAGCAGCTTATCCCCGGGGGGAGAAACGCAGTATTTT. This gives the protein CASSLSPGGETQYF.

The chain has TRBV5-4 and TRBJ1-6; no clear D gene. This CDR3 is 15 amino acids long. V dropped 4 bases and J dropped 5 bases, with 13 bases sitting between them. Germline CDR1 is SGHNT and CDR2 is YYREEE (reference sequence). CDR3 protein: CASSQSLTDNSPLHF. The DNA of the CDR3 is TGTGCCAGCAGCCAGAGCCTTACCGATAATTCACCCCTCCACTTT.

V is TRBV7-2 and J is TRBJ2-5; perhaps TRBD2 as D (7 bases). Germline CDR1 is SGHTA and CDR2 is FQGNSA. The V gene lost 5 bases and the J gene lost 5 bases, with 12 bases spanning the gap. This CDR3 is 13 amino acids long. CDR3 protein: CASSGGATETQYF. DNA of the CDR3: TGTGCCAGCAGCGGGGGGGCCACGGAGACCCAGTACTTC.

This clone qualifies as medium-sized. The rearrangement links TRBV6-4 to TRBJ2-3; the match to TRBD1 covers 12 bases. Germline loops: CDR1 MRHNA, CDR2 SNTAGT. The CDR3 runs 15 residues. V lost 2 bases and J lost 4; bases outside the gene matches: 1. CDR3 residues: CASSDGTGGADTQYF. DNA for the CDR3: TGTGCCAGCAGTGACGGGACAGGGGGCGCAGATACGCAGTATTTT.

The rearrangement links TRBV14 to TRBJ1-2, with a weak D call TRBD1 (6 bases). This CDR3 has 15 residues. The V end lost 1 base, the J end lost 5 bases, and 14 bases lay between the germline ends. Germline V gene sequence: CDR1 SGHDN, CDR2 FVKESK. The CDR3 protein is CASSQAGGSGYGYTF. Here the CDR3 DNA reads TGTGCCAGCAGCCAAGCCGGGGGCTCTGGGTATGGCTACACCTTC.

This chain connects TRBV7-6 to TRBJ2-1; 8 nucleotides match TRBD2. Trimming removed 5 bases from V and 3 bases from J; junction bases left unmatched: 9. The length of the CDR3 is 16 residues. Germline loops: CDR1 SGHVS, CDR2 FNYEAQ. The CDR3 DNA follows: TGTGCCAGCAGCGAGCGGGCTAGCGGGCACTACAATGAGCAGTTCTTC. This translates into CASSERASGHYNEQFF.